Listed here is a single T cell receptor (beta chain). Its cognate antigen is unknown. The CDR3 is 11 residues long. Per germline, CDR1 MNHNS and CDR2 SASEGT. Trimming removed 2 bases from V and 4 bases from J, with 3 bases in between. Some clones are missing from TCRdb's copy, which holds only in-frame ones; the method was immunoSEQ multiplex PCR. Counted here are more than 75,000 clones, 80% to 95% occurring once; the ten biggest clones make up approximately 7.1%. The data stem from a study of siplizumab effects on memory and regulatory T cells. General study points: Left unconfirmed was the suppressive function of proliferating Tregs from siplizumab cultures. There appeared to be greater diversity in naive T cells than in memory cells, and naive T cells seemed major contributors to the alloresponse.

The clonotype was recovered from a human donor in good health. The chain carries TRBV6-1 and TRBJ2-7, with no clear D. The sequencing input was CD8+ T cells sorted from blood. The CDR3 here is CASSEWYEQYF. CDR3 sequence (DNA): TGTGCCAGCAGTGAATGGTACGAGCAGTACTTC.